Here is one T cell receptor (beta chain) with its context. As handled by the study authors: Nucleated cell number was recorded as an estimate derived from reference gene primer amplification. Profiled with immunoSEQ multiplex PCR; TCRdb holds only in-frame clones, not every one. Clone size and the V and J calls come from that table; the DNA yielded D and trimming. The table lists some 85,000 clones, roughly nine tenths of them singletons, with under 10% in the top ten. Trimming took 3 bases from V and 0 from J, leaving 12 bases between them. Germline V lookup: CDR1 KGHSH, CDR2 LQKENI. This CDR3 has 16 residues. The entry originates in a study of blood T cell repertoires in COVID-19. In the study overall: The study drew acute and convalescent COVID-19 samples from the United States, Italy and Spain. The cDNA or gDNA used as material had been derived from T cells, B-cell-depleted T cells, or PBMCs.

This chain joins TRBV18 and TRBJ1-3; D is ambiguous. Input material: peripheral blood. The sequence came from a man aged 50 to 60 with acute or convalescent COVID-19. The CDR3, as DNA: TGTGCCAGCTCACCCCAGCTCCGGGGCTCTGGAAACACCATATATTTT. It codes for CASSPQLRGSGNTIYF.